This TCR beta chain is from a study of Graves' ophthalmopathy and Graves' hyperthyroidism listed by TCRdb under 2018. Regarding the study in general: Peripheral blood was collected at initial diagnosis, prior to any treatment. To explore V-J signatures distinguishing ophthalmopathy from hyperthyroidism, a discovery set of around 97 patients (about 41 ophthalmopathy, 57 stable hyperthyroidism) was enrolled. Once sampling was done, hyperthyroidism patients were given methimazole at a starting dose of 30 mg daily, while ophthalmopathy patients were given high-dose intravenous methylprednisolone. The independent validation cohort included 18 to 20 hyperthyroidism patients plus 17 patients who later progressed from hyperthyroidism to ophthalmopathy. In total, 135 blood samples were TCR-sequenced: around 42 ophthalmopathy, some 75 hyperthyroidism and some 17 hyperthyroidism-to-ophthalmopathy patients. The study used TCR beta repertoire signatures to distinguish Graves' ophthalmopathy from Graves' hyperthyroidism and to predict progression to ophthalmopathy. In about six hyperthyroidism patients, the T-cell repertoire of thyroid tissue was compared with the T-cell repertoire of blood.

With regard to this clonotype: The antigen it recognizes is unknown. No base qualities exist here, and no much larger clone lies one base off it.

The CDR3 has 11 amino acids, counting the end cysteine and phenylalanine. Kept here is only the CDR3 DNA, which spans 33 bases and is read in frame from base 1. V ends up 4 bases short and J 13 bases short, with an unmatched junction base count of 5. Study-wide conclusions, independent of this receptor: Sample size was not statistically predetermined, and group allocation was not concealed from the investigators. In validation, the model predicted ophthalmopathy progression with about 70% sensitivity and around 72% specificity; more than ten predicted patients were CT-confirmed with GO in a median of 6.5 months. Most of the expanded thyroid clonotypes with a frequency above 0.001 were also detected in blood, and it was suggested that the thyroid immune response may be reflected by blood repertoires. In cross-validation, the 13-signature model distinguished ophthalmopathy from stable hyperthyroidism with approximately 88% sensitivity and about 84% specificity, and in the test set the corresponding values were approximately 80% and 75%.

TCR beta CDR3 regions were amplified from RNA transcripts for repertoire sequencing. A first-round RT-PCR used HTBI primers with the Qiagen OneStep RT-PCR kit, followed by a second-round multiplex PCR, size selection and purification. The libraries underwent paired-end sequencing with 100 bp reads on an Illumina HiSeq2000. As for the authors' bioinformatics: SOAPnuke was used for read processing, and reads with adapters, uncalled bases, a mean Phred below 15, or no exact constant-primer or identifier match were discarded. COPE v1.2.5 was used to merge the high-quality paired reads. Unique nucleotide sequences were defined as clonotypes and aligned to IMGT TRB V, D and J references using MiTCR v1.1. Analysis was restricted to V-J combinations with a frequency above 0.0001, which covered about 99% of repertoires. A TCR clonal expansion and chaos score per V-J combination was defined as the ratio of F50 clonal expansion to chaos observed in the TCRdist matrix. Features were reduced by Welch's t-statistics and random forest to over 10 V-J combinations, which fed a naive Bayes classifier. The Morisita-Horn index was used to measure how similar the thyroid and blood repertoires were. In TCRdb, the public reads were trimmed at Q25 with fastp and aligned with MiXCR, with productive beta chains retained. Merged by CDR3 protein, the rows form single entries marked with the most common genes and DNA. TCRdb's processing, not the study's, gives the V and J calls here. Across this sample there are around 660,000 distinct CDR3 sequences, with under 50% seen only once. The ten top clones hold around 3% of the sample.

Ophthalmopathy patients had moderately to severely active disease, Clinical Activity Score of at least 3, NOSPECS grade of at least 4, and disease duration under 3 months. Anyone with other autoimmune diseases, uncontrolled infections, pregnancy or lactation was excluded from the study. Diagnosis relied on clinical symptoms, serum thyroxine, TRAb, thyroid ultrasound and orbital computed tomography. Ficoll-Paque density gradient centrifugation was used to isolate PBMCs from around 9.1 ml of fresh peripheral blood. Trizol reagent was used to extract the total RNA, and its quality was then checked on an Agilent 2100 Bioanalyzer.

This receptor was taken from an adult man with Graves' ophthalmopathy. The specimen was peripheral blood. This chain joins TRBV12-3 or TRBV12-4 to TRBJ2-7, with 9 junctional bases fitting TRBD1. CDR3 sequence: CASSSGTGTYF. The DNA sequence reads TGTGCCAGCAGTTCCGGGACAGGGACCTACTTC.